One sample yielded the 4 T cell receptor beta chains listed below, sequenced in a study of T cells in Graves' hyperthyroidism and ophthalmopathy. Amplified TCR beta CDR3 regions came from RNA transcripts. The TCR CDR3 first-round RT-PCR relied on the HTBI primer set. TCRdb analysed the multiplex PCR reads with MiXCR anew, one entry per CDR3 protein. The sample consists of over 500,000 distinct CDR3 sequences, about 15% of them appearing once. Sample: blood. Receptors were obtained from a woman aged 25 to 45 with Graves' ophthalmopathy.

This clonotype was recorded many times. The chain is built from TRBV7-2 and TRBJ2-3; a weak D match, TRBD2 (5 bases). The CDR3 loop spans 17 amino acids. Germline V gene data show CDR1 as SGHTA and CDR2 as FQGNSA. Between the trimmed V and J ends, which lost 7 bases and 4 bases, there was a span of 24 bases. CDR3 protein: CASTPPSRPNPSDTQYF. The CDR3, as DNA: TGTGCCAGCACCCCGCCTAGCCGTCCTAACCCCTCAGATACGCAGTATTTT.

This clonotype was recorded at least ten times. The chain joins TRBV5-5 to TRBJ2-7; TRBD1 is a possible D gene (5 bases). V lost 1 base, J lost 2 bases, and 10 bases lay in between. The CDR3 is 14 amino acids. Germline loops: CDR1 SGHKS, CDR2 YYEKEE (reference sequence). CDR3 loop: CASSLWSGTYEQYF. The CDR3 DNA follows: TGTGCCAGCAGCTTGTGGTCAGGGACCTACGAGCAGTACTTC.

This clonotype has ten or more counts. This chain links TRBV7-8 with TRBJ1-5, with 7 bases lining up with TRBD1. Germline V gene data show CDR1 as SGHVS and CDR2 as FQNEAQ. V shed 5 bases, J shed 4 bases, and the junction held 8 bases outside the gene matches. The CDR3 runs 15 residues. The CDR3 is CASSRETGRNQPQHF. DNA for the CDR3: TGTGCCAGCAGCAGAGAGACAGGGCGAAATCAGCCCCAGCATTTT.

V usage is TRBV6-5 and J usage is TRBJ1-4; the D is unclear. The germline V gene encodes CDR1 MNHEY and CDR2 SVGAGI. V lost 2 bases, J lost 7 bases, and 11 bases lay in between. CDR3 size: 14 residues. Here the CDR3 reads CASSYRGSGEKLFF. The CDR3 nucleotides read TGTGCCAGCAGTTACAGAGGGTCGGGTGAAAAACTGTTTTTT.